Presented here are 5 T cell receptor beta chains from one specimen sequenced in a study of regulatory T cells in long-lasting Graves disease. TCR beta libraries were built with iRepertoire HTBI primers and Arm-PCR of CDR3 regions. Via MiXCR, TCRdb re-called the multiplex PCR reads, giving one row per CDR3 protein. Among around 500,000 distinct CDR3 sequences listed, roughly 12% were seen once. Indicated time point: newly diagnosed GD, antithyroid drugs for less than 3 months. The TCR library was prepared using RNA isolated from PBMCs. Another study also made use of these data, one on T cells in Graves' hyperthyroidism and ophthalmopathy.

The sample in question was peripheral blood mononuclear cells (PBMCs), obtained at new diagnosis, from a patient treated with antithyroid drugs. The receptors originated from a man younger than 40 with Graves disease.

This clonotype was detected ten times or more. The chain joins TRBV20-1 to TRBJ2-1; 8 positions match TRBD2. Germline CDR1 reads DFQATT; CDR2 reads SNEGSKA (reference sequence). The CDR3 is 14 amino acids. V lost 1 base and J lost 7; bases outside the gene matches: 6. The CDR3, as DNA: TGCAGTGCTAGAGGTAGCGGGAATTGGAATGAGCAGTTCTTC. Translation gives CSARGSGNWNEQFF.

In this sample, this clonotype turned up many times. The chain recombines TRBV2 with TRBJ2-3; 12 bases line up with TRBD2. Germline CDR1 SNHLY, CDR2 FYNNEI. CDR3 length: 14 residues. V lost 8 bases, J lost 5 bases, and 5 bases stayed unmatched. The CDR3 DNA follows: TGTGCCAGCGGACTAGCGGGAATGGTAGATACGCAGTATTTT. It translates to CASGLAGMVDTQYF.

Comments on this clonotype: A much larger clone sits a single nucleotide away, making a read error possible. In this CDR3 the conserved last residue, phenylalanine or tryptophan, is missing, so a read error is likely. V is TRBV12-5 and J is TRBJ1-1; no firm D call. There are 13 residues in the CDR3. Germline assignment: CDR1 LGHNT and CDR2 FRNRAP. V lost 5 bases to trimming and J lost 5 bases, with 12 bases between them. CDR3 DNA: TGTGCTAGTGGTATCTCGCTAGGGACTGAAGCTTTCTCT. The encoded protein is CASGISLGTEAFS.

The chain joins TRBV27 to TRBJ1-5, with D maybe TRBD1 (5 bases). The V and J ends lost 5 bases and 7 bases respectively, with 12 bases between them. The CDR3 sequence is 13 residues long. CDR1 and CDR2 from the germline V gene are MNHEY and SMNVEV (reference sequence). CDR3 protein: CASSPPSGQPQHF. Here the CDR3 DNA reads TGTGCCAGCAGTCCCCCCTCAGGGCAGCCCCAGCATTTT.

This clonotype was observed at least ten times. V is TRBV10-3 and J is TRBJ2-7; 7 nucleotides match TRBD2. V gave up 5 bases and J gave up 4 bases; unmatched junction bases: 14. The CDR3 is made up of 16 amino acids. Per the germline V gene, CDR1 is ENHRY and CDR2 is SYGVKD. As DNA, the CDR3 is TGTGCCATCAGTAAACCCCCGGGAACTAGCGTGTACGAGCAGTACTTC. Residues: CAISKPPGTSVYEQYF.